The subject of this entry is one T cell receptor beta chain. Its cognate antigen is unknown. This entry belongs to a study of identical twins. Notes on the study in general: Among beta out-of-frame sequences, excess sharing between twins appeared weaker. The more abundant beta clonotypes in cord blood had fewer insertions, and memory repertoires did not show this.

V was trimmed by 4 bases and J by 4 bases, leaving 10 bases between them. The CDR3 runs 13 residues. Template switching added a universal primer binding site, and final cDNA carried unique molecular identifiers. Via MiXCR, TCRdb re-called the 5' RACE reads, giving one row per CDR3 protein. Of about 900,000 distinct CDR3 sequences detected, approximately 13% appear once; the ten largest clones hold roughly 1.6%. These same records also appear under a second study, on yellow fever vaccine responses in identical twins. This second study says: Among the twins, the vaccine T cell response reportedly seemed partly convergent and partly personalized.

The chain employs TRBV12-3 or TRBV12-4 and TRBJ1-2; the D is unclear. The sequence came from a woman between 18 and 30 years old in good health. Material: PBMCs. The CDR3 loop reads CASSYRELYGYTF. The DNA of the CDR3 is TGTGCCAGCAGTTACAGAGAACTCTATGGCTACACCTTC.